This TCR beta chain was retrieved from a study of Ad26.COV2.S vaccination and SARS-CoV-2 variants. Clones were sequenced by immunoSEQ multiplex PCR, and TCRdb holds only the in-frame ones, with some missing. The sample holds fewer than 900,000 clones; roughly nine tenths are singletons and the top ten take over 1.3%. The germline V gene encodes CDR1 LGHDT and CDR2 YNNKEL (reference sequence). The CDR3 is 12 residues long. Trimming stripped 5 bases from V and 10 bases from J, with 14 bases between. Treatment noted: around 19 received Ad26.COV2.S at low or high dose, single or two shots; several received placebo; per-sample allocation not given. The study sampled participants on day 63 after the first vaccine or placebo injection.

The rearrangement joins TRBV3-1 (or the pseudogene TRBV3-2) to TRBJ2-5, with D tentatively TRBD1 (5 bases). The sequence derives from a person between 18 and 59 years old who received the Ad26.COV2.S COVID-19 vaccine or a placebo. Sequences were derived from peripheral blood, sampled in a trial of Ad26.COV2.S vaccine versus placebo. CDR3 in DNA: TGTGCCAGCAGCGCGACAAGGGGCCGCCAGTACTTC. This encodes CASSATRGRQYF.